The clone carrying this TCR beta chain came up once. The antigen remains unidentified. This may stem from a read error, because a much larger clone lies one nucleotide away. The data derive from a study of CD8+CD57+ T cells in acquired aplastic anemia. Looking at the study overall: Sorted CD4+ and CD8+ cell DNA averaged about 3 ug. The average read count for CD4+ cells in healthy donors was around 11 million. Study results and limitations: No significant difference in CD8+ Simpson's diversity was found between patients and controls. The same twenty-nine CD8+ CDR3 sequences occurred in patients and in controls.

Researchers used genomic DNA as the template to profile TCR beta VDJ and CDR3. Using its own MiXCR run on the reads, TCRdb lists one record per CDR3 protein. The sample holds some 150,000 distinct CDR3 sequences, approximately 41% seen once. Germline lookup yields CDR1 SGHNT and CDR2 YYREEE (reference sequence). V shed 1 base, J shed 3 bases, and the junction held 11 bases outside the gene matches. There are 17 residues in the CDR3. The sequence was obtained from a human donor in good health, serving as a control. The sample comprised sorted CD4+, CD8+, or CD8+CD57+ T cells (not recorded which) from PBMCs. J is TRBJ2-3 and V is TRBV5-4; 7 nucleotides line up with TRBD2. Here the CDR3 reads CASSLSMVGGLTDTQYF. The CDR3 DNA sequence: TGTGCCAGCAGCTTGTCCATGGTGGGGGGGTTAACAGATACGCAGTATTTT. Looking up the rest from reference TRBV5-4 and TRBJ2-3 gives the full variable domain: ETGVTQSPTHLIKTRGQQVTLRCSSQSGHNTVSWYQQALGQGPQFIFQYYREEENGRGNFPPRFSGLQFPNYSSELNVNALELDDSALYLCASSLSMVGGLTDTQYFGPGTRLTVL.